Sequencing of this T cell receptor (beta chain) was carried out in a study of cytomegalovirus exposure and HLA in healthy donors. Study results and limitations: Roughly uniform sequencing depth across donors was assumed, possibly incorrectly.

To note about this clone: Its antigen is unknown.

Germline V gene data show CDR1 as MNHNS and CDR2 as SASEGT. The CDR3 totals 15 residues. V lost 5 bases, J lost 11 bases, and 14 bases stayed unmatched. Primers: 60 Vbeta forward and 13 Jbeta reverse. Only in-frame clones appear in the TCRdb table, and some are missing; sequencing was by immunoSEQ multiplex PCR. The table lists 77,000 or so clones. The chain combines TRBV6-1 with TRBJ2-5; TRBD1 matches 10 bases. The sequenced sample was PBMCs. This TCR derives from a man younger than 45 in good health and CMV-seronegative. This chain's CDR3 is CASSHRQGASDEQYF. CDR3 coding DNA: TGTGCCAGCAGTCACAGACAGGGGGCTTCGGATGAGCAGTACTTC.